What follows are 9 T cell receptor beta chains derived from one specimen sequenced in a study of blood T cells in healthy people across ages (dated by TCRdb to the mid-2010s). Library preparation employed 5' RACE. This sample was sequenced with an Illumina HiSeq 2500. A second PCR of roughly 7 to 11 cycles was performed with a sample-barcoded 5' primer and a J-beta primer mix. Using fastp trimming at Q25 and MiXCR clonotype assembly, TCRdb reanalyzed the public sequencing data and kept in-frame beta chains. CDR3 protein sequences are deduplicated, and each keeps its most common genes and DNA. The sample profile shows fewer than 600,000 distinct CDR3 sequences; 27% of them were found once. Over 3.5% of the sample is held by the ten biggest clonotypes. These data are also associated with another study on T cells of mothers and their children.

The specimen sequenced was blood. The receptors here all came from a boy aged 2-9 years in good health.

This clonotype appeared once. The rearrangement joins TRBV10-3 to TRBJ1-1, with D unclear. The length of the CDR3 is 12 residues. V lost 9 bases to trimming and J lost 0 bases, with 8 bases between them. Germline assignment: CDR1 ENHRY and CDR2 SYGVKD. CDR3 region: CAIREVNTEAFF. The CDR3, as DNA: TGTGCCATTCGAGAAGTGAACACTGAAGCTTTCTTT.

This clonotype has only one observation. The chain employs TRBV20-1 and TRBJ2-5; TRBD1 or TRBD2 may be the D gene (5 bases each). Per germline, CDR1 DFQATT and CDR2 SNEGSKA (reference sequence). V lost 6 bases to trimming and J lost 2 bases, with 19 bases between them. The CDR3 runs 15 residues. The CDR3 here is CSAPIGTGPQETQYF. The DNA of the CDR3 is TGCAGTGCCCCTATTGGGACGGGGCCTCAAGAGACCCAGTACTTC.

In regard to this clonotype: A junction end diverges from the germline sequence, so it may reflect a read error. The gene calls are TRBV20-1 and TRBJ1-2, with TRBD1 as a possible D gene (5 bases). Germline V gives CDR1 DFQATT, CDR2 SNEGSKA (reference sequence). This CDR3 is 12 amino acids long. The CDR3 bases are TGCAGTGCTAGGAGGGAGGGGTATGGCTACCCCTTC. Translated, it gives CSARREGYGYPF.

This CDR3 reads CASSLGLAGTGTQYF. CDR3 sequence (DNA): TGTGCCAGCTCACTTGGACTAGCGGGGACCGGCACGCAGTATTTT. The chain uses TRBV18 and TRBJ2-3; 12 bases are a match to TRBD2. This CDR3 spans 15 amino acids. J was trimmed by 9 bases and V by 4 bases; bases with no gene match: 8. CDR1 and CDR2 (germline): KGHSH, LQKENI.

This chain links TRBV5-5 with TRBJ1-1; D gene unclear. In germline, CDR1 is SGHKS, CDR2 YYEKEE (reference sequence). V lost 0 bases and J lost 2, with 11 bases in between. The CDR3 length is 15 residues. CDR3 sequence: CASSLVVRGNTEAFF. The CDR3 DNA reads TGTGCCAGCAGCTTGGTTGTACGGGGTAACACTGAAGCTTTCTTT.

A remark on this clonotype: At one end the junction does not follow the germline gene, possibly because of a read error. The CDR3 reads CASSYDRGDGHTF. CDR3 coding DNA: TGTGCCAGCAGTTACGACAGGGGAGATGGCCACACCTTC. The V call is TRBV6-6, the J call TRBJ1-2; 8 positions match TRBD1. The CDR3 consists of 13 residues. Per the germline V gene, CDR1 is MNHNY and CDR2 is SVGAGI (reference sequence).

The gene calls are TRBV5-6 and TRBJ2-7; no firm D call. Looked up from germline, CDR1 is SGHDT and CDR2 is YYEEEE. This CDR3 is 15 amino acids long. Between the trimmed V and J ends, which lost 0 bases and 7 bases, there was a span of 17 bases. Here the CDR3 reads CASSLAWLEVGEQYF. The CDR3 bases are TGTGCCAGCAGCTTGGCCTGGCTAGAAGTAGGAGAGCAGTACTTC.

The chain joins TRBV7-2 to TRBJ1-2; 8 bases are a match to TRBD1. CDR1 is SGHTA, CDR2 FQGNSA, per germline. The CDR3 has 15 amino acids. Trimming took 5 bases from V and 1 from J; bases not matched to a gene: 6. As DNA, the CDR3 is TGTGCCAGCAGCGTTCAGGGGGCGCTTAACTATGGCTACACCTTC. Its protein is CASSVQGALNYGYTF.

This clonotype was seen more than once but under ten times. An end of the junction does not agree with germline; a read error may underlie this. The chain is built from TRBV10-1 and TRBJ2-2; D possibly corresponds to TRBD2 (5 bases). From germline, CDR1 is WNHNN and CDR2 SYGVQD (reference sequence). This CDR3 spans 13 amino acids. The CDR3 sequence: CASSAGNTRELFF. The CDR3 bases are TGCGCCAGCAGTGCGGGGAACACCAGGGAGCTGTTTTTT.